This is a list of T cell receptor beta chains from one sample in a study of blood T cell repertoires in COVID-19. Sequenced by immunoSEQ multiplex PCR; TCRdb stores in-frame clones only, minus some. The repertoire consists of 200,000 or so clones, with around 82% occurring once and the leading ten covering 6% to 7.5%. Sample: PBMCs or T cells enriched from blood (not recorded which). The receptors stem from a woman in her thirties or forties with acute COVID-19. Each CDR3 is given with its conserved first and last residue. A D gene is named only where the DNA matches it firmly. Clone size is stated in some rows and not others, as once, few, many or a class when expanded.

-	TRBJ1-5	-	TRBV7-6	CASSQTISQPQHF	TGTGCCAGCAGCCAGACAATAAGTCAGCCCCAGCATTTT
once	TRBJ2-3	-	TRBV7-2	CASSLDLRADTQYF	TGTGCCAGCAGCTTAGATCTCCGGGCAGATACGCAGTATTTT
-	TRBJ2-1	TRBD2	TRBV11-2	CASSKTGTSGSQEQFF	TGTGCCAGCAGCAAAACCGGGACTAGCGGGTCGCAAGAGCAGTTCTTC
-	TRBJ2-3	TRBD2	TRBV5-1	CASSLGLAGEADTQYF	TGCGCCAGCAGCTTGGGTCTAGCGGGGGAAGCAGATACGCAGTATTTT
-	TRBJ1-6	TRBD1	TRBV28	CASVSSPGTGHYNSPLHF	TGTGCCAGCGTAAGCTCGCCAGGGACAGGGCATTATAATTCACCCCTCCACTTT
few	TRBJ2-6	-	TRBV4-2	CASSQDAGVGANVLTF	TGTGCCAGCAGCCAAGATGCAGGGGTGGGGGCCAACGTCCTGACTTTC
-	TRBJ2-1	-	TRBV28	CASSLVQSYNEQFF	TGTGCCAGCAGTTTGGTACAGTCCTACAATGAGCAGTTCTTC
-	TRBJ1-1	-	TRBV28	CASRSNRRRETEAFF	TGTGCCAGCAGGTCTAACAGGCGGCGGGAAACTGAAGCTTTCTTT
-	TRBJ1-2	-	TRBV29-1	CSVAQSRTNYGYTF	TGCAGCGTTGCCCAGTCCCGTACTAACTATGGCTACACCTTC
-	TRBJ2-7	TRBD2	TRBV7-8	CASSPGLDWVYEQYF	TGTGCCAGCAGCCCCGGACTAGATTGGGTCTACGAGCAGTACTTC
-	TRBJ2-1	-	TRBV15	CATSRDLASYNEQFF	TGTGCCACCAGCAGAGATTTGGCCTCCTACAATGAGCAGTTCTTC
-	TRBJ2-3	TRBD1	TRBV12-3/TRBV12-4	CASRGQTDTQYF	TGTGCCAGCAGGGGACAGACAGATACGCAGTATTTT
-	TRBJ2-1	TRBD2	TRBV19	CASSPGLAGINEQFF	TGTGCCAGTAGTCCAGGACTAGCGGGAATCAATGAGCAGTTCTTC
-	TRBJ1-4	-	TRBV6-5	CASSRGPKLFF	TGTGCCAGCAGCAGAGGGCCCAAACTGTTTTTT
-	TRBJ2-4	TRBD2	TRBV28	CASSLVAGGGAKNIQYF	TGTGCCAGCAGTTTGGTAGCGGGGGGAGGGGCCAAAAACATTCAGTACTTC
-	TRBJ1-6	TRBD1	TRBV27	CASSARPGQFNSPLHF	TGTGCCAGCAGTGCTAGACCGGGACAGTTTAATTCACCCCTCCACTTT
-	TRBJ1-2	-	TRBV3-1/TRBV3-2	CASSHLMGKGNYGYTF	TGTGCCAGCAGCCACCTCATGGGCAAGGGGAACTATGGCTACACCTTC
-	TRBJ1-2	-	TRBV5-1	CASSPQGTPNYGYTF	TGCGCCAGCAGCCCCCAGGGGACACCAAACTATGGCTACACCTTC
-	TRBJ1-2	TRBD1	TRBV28	CASRIPGQGLGGYTF	TGTGCCAGCAGAATACCGGGACAGGGATTGGGGGGCTACACCTTC
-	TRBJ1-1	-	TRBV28	CASRLDRNTEAFF	TGTGCCAGCAGGCTTGACAGGAACACTGAAGCTTTCTTT
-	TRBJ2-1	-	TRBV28	CASSLFGSGTYNEQFF	TGTGCCAGCAGTTTATTCGGGAGTGGTACCTACAATGAGCAGTTCTTC
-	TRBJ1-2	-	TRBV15	CATSRDPRGGYGYTF	TGTGCCACCAGCAGAGATCCTAGGGGGGGCTATGGCTACACCTTC
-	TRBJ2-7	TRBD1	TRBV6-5	CASRRTGGHEQYF	TGTGCCAGCAGGCGTACAGGGGGTCACGAGCAGTACTTC
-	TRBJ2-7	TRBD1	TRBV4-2	CASSQRQGRYEQYF	TGTGCCAGCAGCCAACGACAGGGGCGCTACGAGCAGTACTTC
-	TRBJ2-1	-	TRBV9	CASSAGESEQFF	TGTGCCAGCAGCGCAGGGGAGAGTGAGCAGTTCTTC
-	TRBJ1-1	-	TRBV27	CASSITYSGTEAFF	TGTGCCAGCAGCATAACATACTCGGGGACTGAAGCTTTCTTT
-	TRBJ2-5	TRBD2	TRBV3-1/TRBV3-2	CASSQPTSGGVETQYF	TGTGCCAGCAGCCAACCGACTAGCGGGGGGGTGGAGACCCAGTACTTC
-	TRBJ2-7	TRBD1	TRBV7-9	CASGSTATGSSYEQYF	TGTGCCAGCGGGAGCACCGCGACAGGGAGCTCCTACGAGCAGTACTTC
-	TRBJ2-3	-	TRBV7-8	CASSFLGPDTQYF	TGTGCCAGCAGCTTTCTGGGCCCAGATACGCAGTATTTT
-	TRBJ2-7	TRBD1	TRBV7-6	CASSKLTGDEQYF	TGTGCCAGCAGCAAACTGACAGGGGACGAGCAGTACTTC
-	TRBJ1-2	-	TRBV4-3	CASSQDGAGGYTF	TGCGCCAGCAGCCAAGATGGGGCAGGAGGCTACACCTTC
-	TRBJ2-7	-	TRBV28	CASSPQLQARSYEQYF	TGTGCCAGCAGTCCCCAACTCCAAGCGCGCTCCTACGAGCAGTACTTC
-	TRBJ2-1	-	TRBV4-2	CASSQDGRVGNEQFF	TGTGCCAGCAGCCAAGATGGCCGGGTTGGCAATGAGCAGTTCTTC
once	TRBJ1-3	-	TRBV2	CASRSRSSGNTIYF	TGTGCCAGCAGATCCCGGAGCTCTGGAAACACCATATATTTT
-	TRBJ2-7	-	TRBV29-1	CSVEWGVPGGEQYF	TGCAGCGTTGAATGGGGAGTCCCAGGTGGGGAGCAGTACTTC